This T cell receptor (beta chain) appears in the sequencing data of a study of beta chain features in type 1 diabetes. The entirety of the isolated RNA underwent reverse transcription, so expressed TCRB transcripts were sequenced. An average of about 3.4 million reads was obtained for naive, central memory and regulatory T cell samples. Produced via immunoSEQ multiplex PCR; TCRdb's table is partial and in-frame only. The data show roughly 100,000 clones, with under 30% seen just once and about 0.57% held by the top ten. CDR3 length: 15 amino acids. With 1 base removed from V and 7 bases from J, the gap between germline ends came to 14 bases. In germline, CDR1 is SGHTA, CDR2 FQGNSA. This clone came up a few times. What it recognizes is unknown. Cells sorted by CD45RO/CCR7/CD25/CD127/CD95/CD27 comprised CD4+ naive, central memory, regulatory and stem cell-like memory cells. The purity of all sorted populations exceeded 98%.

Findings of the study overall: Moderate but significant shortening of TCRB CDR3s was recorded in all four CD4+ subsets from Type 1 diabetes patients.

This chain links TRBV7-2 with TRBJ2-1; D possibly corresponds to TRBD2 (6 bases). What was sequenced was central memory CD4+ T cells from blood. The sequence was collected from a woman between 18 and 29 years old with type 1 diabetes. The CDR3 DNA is TGTGCCAGCAGCTTAGATATCAGGGCGGGGAATGAGCAGTTCTTC. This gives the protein CASSLDIRAGNEQFF.